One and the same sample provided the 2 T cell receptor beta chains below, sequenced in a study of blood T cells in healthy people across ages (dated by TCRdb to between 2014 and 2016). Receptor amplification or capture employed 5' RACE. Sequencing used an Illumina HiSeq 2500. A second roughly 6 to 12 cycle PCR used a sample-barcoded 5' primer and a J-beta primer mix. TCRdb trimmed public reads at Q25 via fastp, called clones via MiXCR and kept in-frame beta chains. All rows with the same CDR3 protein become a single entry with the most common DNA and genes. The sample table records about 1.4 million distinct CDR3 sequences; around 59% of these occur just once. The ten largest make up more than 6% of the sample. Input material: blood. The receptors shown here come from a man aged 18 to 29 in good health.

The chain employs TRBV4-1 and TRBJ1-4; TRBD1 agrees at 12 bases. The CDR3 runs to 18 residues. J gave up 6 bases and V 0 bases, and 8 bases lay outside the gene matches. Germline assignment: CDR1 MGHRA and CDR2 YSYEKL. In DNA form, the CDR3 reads TGCGCCAGCAGCCAAGAAGGGGGGACAGGGGGCGCGGATGAAAAACTGTTTTTT. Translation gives CASSQEGGTGGADEKLFF.

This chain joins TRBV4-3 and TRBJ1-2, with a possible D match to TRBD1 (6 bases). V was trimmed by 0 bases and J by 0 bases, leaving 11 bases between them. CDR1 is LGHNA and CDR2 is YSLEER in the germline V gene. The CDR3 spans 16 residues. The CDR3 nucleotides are TGCGCCAGCAGCCAAGATGGGGGCAGGACTAACTATGGCTACACCTTC. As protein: CASSQDGGRTNYGYTF.